There are a few counts of the clone carrying this TCR beta chain. Antigen: not known. This CDR3 is built from 14 residues. V was clipped by 5 bases and J by 0 bases, with 8 bases between them. From germline, CDR1 is KGHSH and CDR2 LQKENI. The entry originates in a study of T cells after yellow fever vaccination. Study outcomes and limitations: After the booster, approximately 95% of CD4 and 75% to 90% of CD8 primary-response clones were re-detected.

MiXCR was run by TCRdb on the 5' RACE reads, yielding one entry per CDR3 protein. Here the sample spans hundreds of thousands of distinct CDR3 sequences, approximately 15% being singletons. This TCR derives from a man in his thirties or forties who received the YFV17D yellow fever vaccine. This chain joins TRBV18 and TRBJ1-3; D is unresolved. This specimen consisted of PBMCs, obtained on the day of the yellow fever booster vaccination. The CDR3 DNA follows: TGTGCCAGCTCAATCGATGCCTCTGGAAACACCATATATTTT. Amino acid sequence: CASSIDASGNTIYF.